This TCR beta chain was recorded in a study of cytomegalovirus exposure and HLA in healthy donors. 13 Jbeta primers and 60 Vbeta primers were used for the PCR. Method: immunoSEQ multiplex PCR; TCRdb's copy keeps in-frame clones and lacks some. The repertoire holds around 220,000 clones, with 60% to 85% as singletons. This clone has just a few counts. Its antigen is not known. Study-wide points: In vitro testing confirmed a few CMV-associated chains as specific for CMV antigens. Cytomegalovirus-associated status was assigned to about 160 TCR beta chains.

CDR3 size: 17 residues. V was pared by 5 bases and J by 0 bases, with 20 bases between. Germline CDR1 is SGHVS and CDR2 is FNYEAQ. This receptor was obtained from a man aged 35-49 years in good health and CMV-seronegative. Source material: PBMCs. The genes are TRBV7-6 and TRBJ2-7, with a possible D match to TRBD1 (6 bases). The CDR3 DNA follows: TGTGCCAGCAGCAGGACAGTCCTCGCCTTCGGCTCCTACGAGCAGTACTTC. This gives the protein CASSRTVLAFGSYEQYF.